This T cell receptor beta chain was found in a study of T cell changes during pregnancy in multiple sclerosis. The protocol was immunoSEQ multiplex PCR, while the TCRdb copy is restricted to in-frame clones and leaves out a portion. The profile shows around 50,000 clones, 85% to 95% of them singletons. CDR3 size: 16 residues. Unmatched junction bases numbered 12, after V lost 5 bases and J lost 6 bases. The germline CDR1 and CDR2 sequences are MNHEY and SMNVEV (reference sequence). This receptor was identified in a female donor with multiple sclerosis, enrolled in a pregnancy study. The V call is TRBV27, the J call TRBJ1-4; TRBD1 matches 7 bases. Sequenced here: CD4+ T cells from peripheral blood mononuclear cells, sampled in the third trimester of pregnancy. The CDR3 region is CASSGPGGLGHEKLFF. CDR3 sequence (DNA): TGTGCCAGCAGTGGCCCAGGGGGTTTGGGTCATGAAAAACTGTTTTTT.